Sequencing of this TCR beta chain was carried out in a study of shared clonotypes between healthy human individuals. The table came from immunoSEQ multiplex PCR; TCRdb's copy has only in-frame clones and leaves some out. Of 550,000 to 850,000 clones detected, about 74% appear once; the ten largest clones hold approximately 1.6%. CDR3 length: 15 residues. Trimming cost V 7 bases and J 4 bases; bases outside gene matches: 10. Germline CDR1 and CDR2: MDHEN and SYDVKM. This TCR derives from a woman younger than 45 in good health. The sample was memory CD4+ T cells sorted from blood. Noted subset: CD45RA-negative fraction. The rearrangement links TRBV28 to TRBJ1-2; 9 bases map to TRBD1. The CDR3: CASIALGQGTYGYTF. CDR3 coding DNA: TGTGCCAGCATCGCTTTGGGACAGGGTACCTATGGCTACACCTTC.